This T cell receptor (beta chain) was identified in a study of T cells in Graves' hyperthyroidism and ophthalmopathy. TCR beta CDR3 regions were amplified from RNA transcripts. HTBI primers were employed in a first-round RT-PCR of the TCR CDR3. TCRdb re-called the multiplex PCR reads through MiXCR, storing one row per CDR3 protein. The data hold under 400,000 distinct CDR3 sequences, with roughly 15% observed a single time. In this sample, this clonotype turned up a few times. J lost 4 bases, V lost 3 bases, and 6 bases had no gene match. CDR1 is MGHDK, CDR2 SYGVNS, per germline. The CDR3 spans 15 residues.

Sequencing was done on a sample of blood. The receptor was derived from a man aged 25 to 40 with Graves' hyperthyroidism. The rearrangement links TRBV25-1 to TRBJ1-1; 9 nucleotides match TRBD1. The CDR3: CASSEDWDRATEAFF. The CDR3 nucleotides are TGTGCCAGCAGTGAGGACTGGGACAGGGCCACTGAAGCTTTCTTT. The full variable domain, with the rest looked up from reference TRBV25-1 and TRBJ1-1, is EADIYQTPRYLVIGTGKKITLECSQTMGHDKMYWYQQDPGMELHLIHYSYGVNSTEKGDLSSESTVSRIRTEHFPLTLESARPSHTSQYLCASSEDWDRATEAFFGQGTRLTVV.